The 19 T cell receptor beta chains listed next were all sequenced from one sample in a study of T cell responses to AZD1222 COVID-19 vaccine. Generated by immunoSEQ multiplex PCR, the TCRdb table keeps only in-frame clones and is missing some. Counted here are roughly 130,000 clones, 70% to 90% occurring once; the ten biggest clones make up about 1.6%. The sample consisted of peripheral blood, taken on day 0 of AZD1222 vaccination. The receptors originated from an adult in good health.

The rearrangement joins TRBV7-9 to TRBJ1-2, with TRBD1 matching 7 bases. Germline CDR1 and CDR2: SEHNR and FQNEAQ (reference sequence). This CDR3 region has 12 residues. J lost 7 bases, V lost 5 bases, and 4 bases had no gene match. The CDR3 region is CASSPDRVGYTF. In DNA, the CDR3 is TGTGCCAGCAGCCCAGACAGGGTTGGCTACACCTTC.

The chain couples TRBV6-2 or TRBV6-3 to TRBJ2-2, with 7 bases fitting TRBD1. Trimming cost V 5 bases and J 2 bases; bases outside gene matches: 11. The germline V gene has CDR1 MNHEY and CDR2 SVGEGT. The CDR3 extends over 17 amino acids. The CDR3 region has the DNA TGTGCCAGCAGTCCCGGACAGGCTAATTCTAACACCGGGGAGCTGTTTTTT. Translated, it gives CASSPGQANSNTGELFF.

V gene TRBV5-1 combines with J gene TRBJ2-5, with D perhaps TRBD2 (6 bases). Trimming took 7 bases from V and 5 from J, leaving 18 bases between them. CDR3 length: 14 residues. Per the germline V gene, CDR1 is SGHRS and CDR2 is YFSETQ. CDR3 in amino acids: CASSRGVGGETQYF. CDR3 nucleotide sequence: TGCGCCAGCTCTCGGGGTGTTGGGGGGGAGACCCAGTACTTC.

This chain links TRBV15 with TRBJ2-7, with D unclear. Trimming removed 1 base at V and 9 bases at J, with 31 bases between. The CDR3 is 19 amino acids. Germline V gene sequence: CDR1 LNHNV, CDR2 YYDKDF (reference sequence). The CDR3 here is CATSRVSSGRNSYANGQYF. CDR3 sequence (DNA): TGTGCCACCAGCAGAGTTTCATCCGGACGGAACTCATACGCGAATGGGCAGTACTTC. Based on the CDR3 plus reference TRBV15 and TRBJ2-7, the full variable domain is DAMVIQNPRYQVTQFGKPVTLSCSQTLNHNVMYWYQQKSSQAPKLLFHYYDKDFNNEADTPDNFQSRRPNTSFCFLDIRSPGLGDTAMYLCATSRVSSGRNSYANGQYFGPGTRLTVT.

V gene TRBV7-2 combines with J gene TRBJ1-2; TRBD1 matches 9 bases. With 5 bases clipped from V and 4 bases from J, the junction kept 2 bases outside the gene matches. In germline, CDR1 is SGHTA, CDR2 FQGNSA. This CDR3 comprises 13 residues. CDR3 in amino acids: CASSRDRVYGYTF. Written as DNA, the CDR3 is TGTGCCAGCAGCCGGGACAGGGTCTATGGCTACACCTTC.

CDR3 protein: CASSPSSFSYEQYF. As DNA, the CDR3 is TGTGCCAGCTCACCGTCCAGCTTTTCCTACGAGCAGTACTTC. The rearrangement joins TRBV18 to TRBJ2-7; no firm D call. V lost 3 bases, J lost 1 base, and 10 bases lay in between. Germline V gene sequence: CDR1 KGHSH, CDR2 LQKENI. CDR3 length: 14 residues.

The chain couples TRBV25-1 to TRBJ2-7; TRBD2 matches 7 bases. V was clipped by 5 bases and J by 4 bases; unmatched bases: 8. The CDR3 is 14 residues long. Per the germline V gene, CDR1 is MGHDK and CDR2 is SYGVNS. The CDR3 sequence is CASSRDYIPYEQYF. CDR3 nucleotides: TGTGCCAGCAGTCGGGACTATATTCCATACGAGCAGTACTTC.

About this clone: Additional DNA sequences in this sample encode the identical CDR3. V and J are TRBV12-3 or TRBV12-4 and TRBJ1-1, with D possibly matching TRBD1 (5 bases). With 3 bases removed from V and 4 bases from J, the gap between germline ends came to 6 bases. The CDR3 length is 12 residues. CDR3 loop: CASSFGGTEAFF. As DNA, the CDR3 is TGTGCCAGCAGTTTCGGGGGCACTGAAGCTTTCTTT.

This clone was detected only a few times. This sequence joins TRBV18 and TRBJ1-1; TRBD1 matches 7 bases. V lost 7 bases to trimming and J lost 3 bases; unmatched junction nucleotides: 14. The CDR3 is made up of 16 amino acids. CDR1 is KGHSH, CDR2 LQKENI, per germline. DNA of the CDR3: TGTGCCAGCTTGAAACAGGGGAGAGGACAGTACACTGAAGCTTTCTTT. Its protein product is CASLKQGRGQYTEAFF. Filled out from reference TRBV18 and TRBJ1-1, the complete variable domain reads NAGVMQNPRHLVRRRGQEARLRCSPMKGHSHVYWYRQLPEEGLKFMVYLQKENIIDESGMPKERFSAEFPKEGPSILRIQQVVRGDSAAYFCASLKQGRGQYTEAFFGQGTRLTVV.

This clone was seen a few times. The CDR3 sequence is CATSATDLQFEAFF. In DNA, the CDR3 is TGTGCCACCAGTGCCACGGACCTCCAATTTGAAGCTTTCTTT. This sequence joins TRBV24-1 and TRBJ1-1, with D unclear. V shed 5 bases and J shed 7 bases, with 16 bases lying between them. CDR3 length: 14 residues. Germline V gene data show CDR1 as KGHDR and CDR2 as SFDVKD.

The CDR3 bases are TGTGCCAGCAGCCGAGCGGGACTAGCGGGAGTTCGGCAGTACTTC. Protein product: CASSRAGLAGVRQYF. The rearrangement uses TRBV3-1 (or the pseudogene TRBV3-2) and TRBJ2-5, with 14 bases aligning to TRBD2. The germline gives CDR1 LGHDT, CDR2 YNNKEL (reference sequence). The V segment lost 4 bases and the J segment 11 bases; nucleotides outside the gene matches: 9. CDR3 length equals 15 residues.

This chain uses TRBV19 with TRBJ2-1, with 7 positions matching TRBD2. The CDR3 has 15 amino acids. Per germline, CDR1 LNHDA and CDR2 SQIVND (reference sequence). The J segment lost 2 bases and the V segment lost 4 bases, leaving 5 bases of the junction unmatched. CDR3 region: CASSTLAATYNEQFF. CDR3 bases: TGTGCCAGTAGTACCCTAGCGGCCACCTACAATGAGCAGTTCTTC.

The gene calls are TRBV30 and TRBJ1-1; D remains ambiguous. The V end was cut by 3 bases, the J end by 1 base, with 6 bases between. CDR1 is GTSNPN, CDR2 SVGIG, per germline (reference sequence). The CDR3 runs 12 residues. Here the CDR3 reads CAWSDGNTEAFF. The CDR3 region has the DNA TGTGCCTGGAGCGATGGGAACACTGAAGCTTTCTTT.

This sequence joins TRBV6-6 and TRBJ1-3; 8 nucleotides agree with TRBD1. In germline, CDR1 is MNHNY, CDR2 SVGAGI (reference sequence). The trim removed 6 bases at V and 10 bases at J, leaving 11 bases unmatched. This CDR3 has 14 amino acids. The CDR3 sequence: CASRIQGAKGTIYF. The DNA of the CDR3 is TGTGCCAGCAGAATCCAGGGGGCCAAGGGGACCATATATTTT.

The rearrangement uses TRBV30 and TRBJ2-1; TRBD2 aligns across 7 bases. Germline V gene data show CDR1 as GTSNPN and CDR2 as SVGIG (reference sequence). The CDR3 loop spans 15 amino acids. Trimming cost V 5 bases and J 0 bases; bases outside gene matches: 7. CDR3 sequence reads: CAWGGGAPSYNEQFF. CDR3 DNA sequence: TGTGCCTGGGGGGGAGGGGCCCCCTCCTACAATGAGCAGTTCTTC.

This rearrangement joins TRBV19 to TRBJ1-6; 9 bases align to TRBD1. Per the germline V gene, CDR1 is LNHDA and CDR2 is SQIVND (reference sequence). The CDR3 runs to 14 residues. The V segment lost 4 bases and the J segment 8 bases; nucleotides outside the gene matches: 3. CDR3 DNA: TGTGCCAGTAGTACGGACAGGGGTTATTCACCCCTCCACTTT. The encoded protein is CASSTDRGYSPLHF.

This chain links TRBV24-1 with TRBJ2-7, with 7 bases aligning to TRBD1. Trimming cost V 4 bases and J 1 base; bases outside gene matches: 9. The CDR3 covers 16 residues. Per germline, CDR1 KGHDR and CDR2 SFDVKD. CDR3 sequence: CATSDPGQTSSYEQYF. The CDR3 DNA sequence: TGTGCCACCAGTGACCCGGGACAGACTTCTTCCTACGAGCAGTACTTC.

The V call is TRBV6-4, the J call TRBJ2-3, with 10 bases fitting TRBD2. CDR1 and CDR2 from the germline V gene are MRHNA and SNTAGT. J lost 4 bases, V lost 2 bases, and 6 bases had no gene match. There are 16 residues in the CDR3. CDR3 residues: CASSDKKRGGPDTQYF. The CDR3 DNA follows: TGTGCCAGCAGTGACAAGAAGCGGGGGGGCCCAGATACGCAGTATTTT.

This chain joins TRBV2 and TRBJ1-2; D is uncertain. Per the germline V gene, CDR1 is SNHLY and CDR2 is FYNNEI. Trimming left V 6 bases short and J 8 bases short, with 28 bases between. The length of the CDR3 is 17 residues. This chain's CDR3 is CASSPTRPGSTSRGYTF. For the CDR3, the DNA is TGTGCCAGCAGCCCCACCAGGCCAGGTTCAACATCAAGGGGCTACACCTTC.